This TCR beta chain is from a study of T-cell memory formation after mild COVID-19. On this clonotype: Its antigen is as yet unknown.

Study findings and constraints: Clones shrinking from day 15 to 85 showed even CD4/CD8 mixes; later expanders tilted CD4+. Pre-infection memory carried some responding clones, suggesting that cross-reactive memory joined. The main location of contracting CD4+ clones was CM and EM, and that of contracting CD8+ clones was EMRA.

Germline V gene sequence: CDR1 SGHVS, CDR2 FQNEAQ. Trimming removed 2 bases from V and 5 bases from J, with 9 bases in between. There are 13 residues in the CDR3. It was 5'RACE with constant-segment primers that produced the TCR alpha and TCR beta cDNA libraries, which carried sample barcodes and UMIs. TCRdb used MiXCR to reprocess the 5' RACE reads, holding one entry per CDR3 protein. The table shows approximately 60,000 distinct CDR3 sequences, with over 7.5% occurring only once. Sequencing was performed on PBMCs or a T cell subset sorted from them (not recorded which). The V gene is TRBV7-8, the J gene TRBJ1-2; D remains unclear. This sequence was found in a man younger than 35 who had mild COVID-19 (a few samples of this study predate the infection). Cell type and time point are not known. CDR3 loop: CASSLKPEYGYTF. DNA of the CDR3: TGTGCCAGCAGCTTAAAACCTGAATATGGCTACACCTTC.